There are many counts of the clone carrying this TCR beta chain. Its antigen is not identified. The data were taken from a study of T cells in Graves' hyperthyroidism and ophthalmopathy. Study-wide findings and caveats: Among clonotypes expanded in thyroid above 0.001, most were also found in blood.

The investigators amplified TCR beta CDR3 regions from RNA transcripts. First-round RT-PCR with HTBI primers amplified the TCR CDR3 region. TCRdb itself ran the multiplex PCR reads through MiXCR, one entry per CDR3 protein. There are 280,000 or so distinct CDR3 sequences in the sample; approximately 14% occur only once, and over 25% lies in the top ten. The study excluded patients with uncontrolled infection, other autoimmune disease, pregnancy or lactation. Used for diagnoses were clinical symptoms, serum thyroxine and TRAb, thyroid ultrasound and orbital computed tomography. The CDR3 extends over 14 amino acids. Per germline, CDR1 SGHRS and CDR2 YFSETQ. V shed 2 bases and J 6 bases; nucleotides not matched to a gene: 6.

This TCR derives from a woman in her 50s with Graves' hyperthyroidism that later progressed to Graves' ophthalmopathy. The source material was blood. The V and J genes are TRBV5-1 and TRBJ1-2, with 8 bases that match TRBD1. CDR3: CASSFTGGTDGYTF. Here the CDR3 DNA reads TGCGCCAGCAGCTTTACAGGGGGAACGGATGGCTACACCTTC.